The 30 T cell receptor beta chains presented below share a single source sample, sequenced in a study of OX40 agonist ivuxolimab in advanced cancers. Libraries were prepared by immunoSEQ multiplex PCR; TCRdb keeps only in-frame clonotypes and omits some of them. The profile shows about 10,000 clones, over 70% of them singletons. Sequences were derived from CD4+ or CD8+ T cells sorted from blood, sampled in a trial of the OX40 agonist ivuxolimab. The receptor set was obtained from an adult with an advanced solid tumor such as melanoma, head and neck, liver or kidney cancer.

The V and J genes are TRBV28 and TRBJ1-1; no clear D. Trimming removed 5 bases from V and 4 bases from J, with 8 bases in between. The germline CDR1 and CDR2 sequences are MDHEN and SYDVKM. This CDR3 is 12 amino acids long. This CDR3 is CASSLYVTEAFF. In nucleotides, the CDR3 is TGTGCCAGCAGTCTTTATGTCACTGAAGCTTTCTTT.

The rearrangement uses TRBV7-9 and TRBJ2-1; 8 nucleotides agree with TRBD1. The V and J ends lost 6 bases and 6 bases, in that order; junction bases with no gene match: 19. Germline V lookup: CDR1 SEHNR, CDR2 FQNEAQ (reference sequence). The CDR3 extends over 18 amino acids. CDR3 region: CASRPQGGVVSGSNEQFF. The CDR3 coding sequence is TGTGCCAGCAGACCACAGGGGGGCGTTGTTAGTGGCTCCAATGAGCAGTTCTTC.

The chain combines TRBV28 with TRBJ1-3; D gene unclear. Trimming took off 5 bases at V and 0 bases at J, with 20 bases between the two ends. Germline assignment: CDR1 MDHEN and CDR2 SYDVKM. The CDR3 consists of 18 residues. The CDR3 spells CASSGVDSSRVSGNTIYF. The CDR3 bases are TGTGCCAGCAGTGGGGTTGATAGCAGCCGCGTCTCTGGAAACACCATATATTTT.

The CDR3 loop is CASSSPGYYEQFF. In DNA form, the CDR3 reads TGTGCCAGCAGTTCCCCGGGCTATTATGAGCAGTTCTTC. V usage is TRBV28 and J usage is TRBJ2-1; D remains ambiguous. Trimming removed 4 bases at V and 8 bases at J, with 12 bases between. Germline lookup yields CDR1 MDHEN and CDR2 SYDVKM. The CDR3 runs 13 residues.

The chain employs TRBV7-9 and TRBJ2-7, with 9 nucleotides matching TRBD1. The J call could be wrong; TRBJ2-5 is a better fit for the DNA end. This CDR3 spans 15 amino acids. Looked up from germline, CDR1 is SEHNR and CDR2 is FQNEAQ (reference sequence). The CDR3 here is CASSSLQGADETQYF. The CDR3 nucleotides read TGTGCCAGCAGCTCGTTACAGGGGGCCGATGAGACCCAGTACTTC.

The rearrangement joins TRBV14 to TRBJ2-7, with 7 bases identical to TRBD2. From germline, CDR1 is SGHDN and CDR2 FVKESK. The CDR3 totals 16 residues. With 2 bases clipped from V and 0 bases from J, the junction kept 7 bases outside the gene matches. CDR3 DNA sequence: TGTGCCAGCAGCCAATTTAGCGGGCTCAGCTCCTACGAGCAGTACTTC. Protein sequence: CASSQFSGLSSYEQYF.

The J gene is TRBJ2-1, the V gene TRBV14; a possible D gene is TRBD2 (6 bases). V lost 6 bases and J 7 bases, leaving 16 bases between the germline ends. Germline V lookup: CDR1 SGHDN, CDR2 FVKESK. This CDR3 spans 14 amino acids. CDR3 sequence: CASSRQTSLNEQFF. The CDR3 DNA follows: TGTGCCAGCAGTCGACAGACTAGTTTGAATGAGCAGTTCTTC.

This sequence joins TRBV10-3 and TRBJ2-7, with D possibly matching TRBD2 (6 bases). This CDR3 spans 13 amino acids. Per germline, CDR1 ENHRY and CDR2 SYGVKD. The ends were cut back, 5 bases at V and 5 bases at J, with 13 bases in the middle. CDR3 protein: CAISPPAGNEQYF. CDR3 DNA: TGTGCCATCAGTCCCCCGGCGGGGAACGAGCAGTACTTC.

V is TRBV5-1 and J is TRBJ2-7; D is undetermined. Germline V gene sequence: CDR1 SGHRS, CDR2 YFSETQ. Trimming stripped 0 bases from V and 1 base from J, with 20 bases between. This CDR3 contains 18 residues. The CDR3 protein is CASSLEGSGPYSSYEQYF. The CDR3, as DNA: TGCGCCAGCAGCTTGGAAGGTTCAGGTCCTTATTCGTCCTACGAGCAGTACTTC. The full variable domain, with the rest looked up from reference TRBV5-1 and TRBJ2-7, is KAGVTQTPRYLIKTRGQQVTLSCSPISGHRSVSWYQQTPGQGLQFLFEYFSETQRNKGNFPGRFSGRQFSNSRSEMNVSTLELGDSALYLCASSLEGSGPYSSYEQYFGPGTRLTVT.

Sample share makes this clone large (0.1 to 1%). This chain joins TRBV7-3 and TRBJ2-1; D uncertain. The CDR3 totals 13 residues. CDR1 SGHTA and CDR2 FQGTGA come from the germline V gene. The V end was cut by 5 bases, the J end by 8 bases, with 13 bases between. CDR3 region: CASSPQLWDEQFF. The CDR3 DNA reads as TGTGCCAGCAGCCCACAGCTGTGGGATGAGCAGTTCTTC.

Relative to its sample, this clone is medium-sized. The chain couples TRBV10-3 to TRBJ1-5; tentatively, D is TRBD1 (6 bases). The germline V gene has CDR1 ENHRY and CDR2 SYGVKD. The CDR3 consists of 12 residues. V lost 4 bases, J lost 8 bases, and 9 bases lay in between. Here the CDR3 DNA reads TGTGCCATCAGTGGAGGGGGGAAGCCCCAGCATTTT. Translation: CAISGGGKPQHF.

This sequence joins TRBV2 and TRBJ2-1; the D gene is possibly TRBD2 (6 bases). The CDR3 sequence is 16 residues long. Trimming left V 7 bases short and J 0 bases short, with 16 bases between. CDR1 SNHLY and CDR2 FYNNEI come from the germline V gene. The CDR3 sequence is CASIDEAGSSYNEQFF. The DNA for the CDR3 is TGTGCCAGCATCGACGAGGCGGGGAGCTCCTACAATGAGCAGTTCTTC.

A few counts support this clone. V usage is TRBV19 and J usage is TRBJ2-2, with D unresolved. CDR3 length equals 16 residues. The V end lost 6 bases, the J end lost 6 bases, and 20 bases lay between the germline ends. CDR1 and CDR2 (germline): LNHDA, SQIVND (reference sequence). The CDR3: CASRGGRTLLAGELFF. CDR3 coding DNA: TGTGCCAGTAGAGGTGGCAGGACGCTCCTGGCCGGGGAGCTGTTTTTT.

The chain uses TRBV14 and TRBJ1-1; 9 bases fit TRBD1. V lost 1 base, J lost 3 bases, and 6 bases stayed unmatched. The germline CDR1 and CDR2 sequences are SGHDN and FVKESK. The CDR3 runs to 16 residues. The CDR3 DNA reads TGTGCCAGCAGCCAAGTCCGGAACAGGGGGCACACTGAAGCTTTCTTT. Translating it yields CASSQVRNRGHTEAFF.

CDR3 sequence: CASSLRGQASNQPQHF. As DNA, the CDR3 is TGCGCCAGCAGCCTACGGGGGCAGGCGAGCAATCAGCCCCAGCATTTT. The rearrangement joins TRBV4-1 to TRBJ1-5; D possibly corresponds to TRBD1 (6 bases). The CDR3 loop spans 16 amino acids. Trimming pared 4 bases from V and 1 base from J, leaving 14 bases between. The germline CDR1 and CDR2 sequences are MGHRA and YSYEKL.

The chain couples TRBV5-6 to TRBJ1-5, with TRBD1 identical over 9 bases. J was trimmed by 3 bases and V by 0 bases; bases with no gene match: 1. The CDR3 is made up of 15 amino acids. Per germline, CDR1 SGHDT and CDR2 YYEEEE. For the CDR3, the DNA is TGTGCCAGCAGCTTGGGGGACAGGGACAATCAGCCCCAGCATTTT. It codes for CASSLGDRDNQPQHF.

The V gene is TRBV5-1, the J gene TRBJ1-1; TRBD1 agrees at 8 bases. Germline CDR1 and CDR2: SGHRS and YFSETQ. The V gene end was trimmed by 0 bases and the J gene end by 7 bases; junction bases not matched to a gene: 17. The CDR3 sequence is 18 residues long. This CDR3 is CASSLERSGQGALGEAFF. The DNA of the CDR3 is TGCGCCAGCAGCTTGGAGCGGTCGGGTCAGGGGGCGCTTGGTGAAGCTTTCTTT.

By frequency in the sample, this clone is hyperexpanded. This chain links TRBV27 with TRBJ1-1; no firm D call. In germline, CDR1 is MNHEY, CDR2 SMNVEV (reference sequence). V shed 5 bases and J shed 0 bases, with 10 bases lying between them. The CDR3 runs 14 residues. In nucleotides, the CDR3 is TGTGCCAGCAGTCCTACAGAGATGAACACTGAAGCTTTCTTT. It yields the protein CASSPTEMNTEAFF.

The V and J genes are TRBV7-9 and TRBJ2-2; D tentatively fits TRBD1 or TRBD2 (5 bases each). In germline, CDR1 is SEHNR, CDR2 FQNEAQ (reference sequence). Trimming removed 4 bases at V and 3 bases at J, with 15 bases between. This CDR3 has 16 amino acids. The CDR3 reads CASSSYPRGDTGELFF. For the CDR3, the DNA is TGTGCCAGCAGCTCCTACCCAAGAGGGGACACCGGGGAGCTGTTTTTT.

The chain is built from TRBV9 and TRBJ2-7, with TRBD2 as a possible D gene (5 bases). V lost 0 bases and J lost 0, with 10 bases in between. CDR1 and CDR2 from the germline V gene are SGDLS and YYNGEE. This CDR3 has 15 residues. CDR3 protein: CASSVESSPSYEQYF. The CDR3 DNA sequence: TGTGCCAGCAGCGTAGAATCTAGCCCCTCCTACGAGCAGTACTTC. Full variable domain (rest looked up from reference TRBV9 and TRBJ2-7): DSGVTQTPKHLITATGQRVTLRCSPRSGDLSVYWYQQSLDQGLQFLIQYYNGEERAKGNILERFSAQQFPDLHSELNLSSLELGDSALYFCASSVESSPSYEQYFGPGTRLTVT.

The chain has TRBV11-2 and TRBJ2-7; tentative D call: TRBD2 (6 bases). V gave up 2 bases and J gave up 3 bases, with 8 bases separating them. The CDR3 sequence is 13 residues long. Germline CDR1 is SGHAT and CDR2 is FQNNGV. In DNA, the CDR3 is TGTGCCAGCAGCTTACCCGGGAGCTACGAGCAGTACTTC. Protein: CASSLPGSYEQYF.

This sequence joins TRBV11-3 and TRBJ1-4, with TRBD1 matching over 7 bases. With 4 bases clipped from V and 16 bases from J, the junction kept 9 bases outside the gene matches. In germline, CDR1 is SGHNT, CDR2 YENEEA. There are 12 residues in the CDR3. The DNA for the CDR3 is TGTGCCAGCAGCTGGGGACGACAGGGTCCGTTTTTT. Its protein product is CASSWGRQGPFF.

This rearrangement joins TRBV7-9 to TRBJ2-2; D might be TRBD1 (6 bases). The CDR3 length is 15 residues. Germline CDR1 reads SEHNR; CDR2 reads FQNEAQ (reference sequence). Trimming took 5 bases from V and 2 from J, leaving 12 bases between them. CDR3: CASSPRDTNTGELFF. The CDR3 nucleotides read TGTGCCAGCAGCCCCCGGGACACTAACACCGGGGAGCTGTTTTTT.

The table lists this clone with a count of one. V usage is TRBV6-5 and J usage is TRBJ2-7; TRBD2 agrees at 7 bases. Germline values: CDR1 MNHEY, CDR2 SVGAGI. This CDR3 is built from 13 residues. J gave up 7 bases and V 5 bases, and 8 bases lay outside the gene matches. CDR3 in amino acids: CASSTPSGGEQYF. The CDR3 DNA reads TGTGCCAGCAGTACCCCCTCGGGGGGTGAGCAGTACTTC.

As to this clone: This sample also contains other DNA sequences that code for the same CDR3. This chain uses TRBV19 with TRBJ1-5; 12 nucleotides align to TRBD1. The CDR3 runs to 15 residues. J lost 5 bases, V lost 9 bases, and 8 bases had no gene match. Germline V gives CDR1 LNHDA, CDR2 SQIVND (reference sequence). As DNA, the CDR3 is TGTGCCAGCCGTGAGGGACAGGGGGCGGATCAGCCCCAGCATTTT. It encodes CASREGQGADQPQHF.

The chain couples TRBV6-1 to TRBJ2-7, with TRBD2 as a possible D gene (5 bases). The CDR3 runs 15 residues. V was clipped by 8 bases and J by 2 bases, with 19 bases between them. CDR1 is MNHNS, CDR2 SASEGT, per germline. CDR3: CASGGRLQPPYEQYF. The CDR3 nucleotides read TGTGCCAGCGGAGGACGGCTCCAACCTCCCTACGAGCAGTACTTC.

This clone was counted a single time. A far larger clone is one base from this, pointing to a likely read error. The chain joins TRBV13 to TRBJ1-1; possibly TRBD1 for D (6 bases). The germline V gene has CDR1 PRHDT and CDR2 FYEKMQ (reference sequence). V was clipped by 1 base and J by 4 bases, with 19 bases between them. The CDR3 has 17 amino acids. The CDR3 DNA follows: TGTGCCAGCAGCTTAGTGGTAGGGGGGGGAGAGGGCACTGAAGCTTTCTTT. Protein: CASSLVVGGGEGTEAFF.

The chain combines TRBV7-6 with TRBJ1-2; D remains unclear. The CDR3 length is 14 residues. V was clipped by 5 bases and J by 8 bases, with 18 bases between them. Germline loops: CDR1 SGHVS, CDR2 FNYEAQ. In nucleotides, the CDR3 is TGTGCCAGCAGCCCGTCGGGCTCCGCCGTCGGCTACACCTTC. Its protein is CASSPSGSAVGYTF.

J is TRBJ2-3 and V is TRBV7-9; weak D call: TRBD2 (6 bases). V shed 5 bases and J shed 2 bases, with 17 bases lying between them. Germline V gene lookup returns CDR1 SEHNR and CDR2 FQNEAQ (reference sequence). This CDR3 is built from 16 residues. The CDR3 loop reads CASSPSSGRDTDTQYF. CDR3 nucleotide sequence: TGTGCCAGCAGCCCCTCCTCAGGGCGGGACACAGATACGCAGTATTTT.

The chain joins TRBV10-2 to TRBJ2-7; D might be TRBD1 (6 bases). The CDR3 consists of 14 residues. Between the trimmed V and J ends, which lost 6 bases and 2 bases, there was a span of 14 bases. Germline values: CDR1 WSHSY, CDR2 SAAADI. CDR3 nucleotide sequence: TGCGCCAGCAGACGGGACACCCAGACCTACGAGCAGTACTTC. Protein sequence: CASRRDTQTYEQYF.